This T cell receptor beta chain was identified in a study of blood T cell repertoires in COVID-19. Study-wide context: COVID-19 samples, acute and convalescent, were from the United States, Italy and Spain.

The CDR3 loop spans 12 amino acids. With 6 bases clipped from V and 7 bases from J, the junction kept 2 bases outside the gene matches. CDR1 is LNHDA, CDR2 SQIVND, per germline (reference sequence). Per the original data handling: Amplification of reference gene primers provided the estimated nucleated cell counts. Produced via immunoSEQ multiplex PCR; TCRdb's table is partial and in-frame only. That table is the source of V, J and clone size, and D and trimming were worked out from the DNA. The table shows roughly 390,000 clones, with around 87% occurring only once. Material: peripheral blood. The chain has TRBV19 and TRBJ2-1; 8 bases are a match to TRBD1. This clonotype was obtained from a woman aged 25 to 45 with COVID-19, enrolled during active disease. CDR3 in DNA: TGTGCCAGTAGGAGGACAGGGAATGAGCAGTTCTTC. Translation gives CASRRTGNEQFF.